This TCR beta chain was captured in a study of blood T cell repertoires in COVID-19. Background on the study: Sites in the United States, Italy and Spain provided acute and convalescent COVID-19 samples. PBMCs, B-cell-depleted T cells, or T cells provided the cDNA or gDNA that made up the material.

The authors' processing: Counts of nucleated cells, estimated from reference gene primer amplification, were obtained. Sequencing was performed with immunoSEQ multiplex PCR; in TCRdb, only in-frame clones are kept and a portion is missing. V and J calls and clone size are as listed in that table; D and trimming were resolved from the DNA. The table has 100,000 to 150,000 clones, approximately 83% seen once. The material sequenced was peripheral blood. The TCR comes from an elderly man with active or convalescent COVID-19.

This CDR3 reads CASMVELNSPLHF. The CDR3 nucleotides read TGTGCCAGCATGGTAGAATTAAATTCACCCCTCCACTTT. The rearrangement uses TRBV6-5 and TRBJ1-6, with unresolved D. V was pared by 7 bases and J by 7 bases, with 11 bases between. Germline V gene data show CDR1 as MNHEY and CDR2 as SVGAGI. CDR3 length: 13 residues.